One sample yielded the 12 T cell receptor beta chains listed below, sequenced in a study of CD8 T cells in ankylosing spondylitis. MiXCR was run by TCRdb on the 5' RACE reads, yielding one entry per CDR3 protein. Of 250,000 to 350,000 distinct CDR3 sequences in the sample, around 18% were seen once. Sequenced material: blood, either unsorted or a sorted T cell fraction (not recorded which). The receptors come from a male donor with ankylosing spondylitis or in good health (not recorded which).

The chain recombines TRBV5-1 with TRBJ1-1; no firm D call. The CDR3 length is 14 residues. The V gene's germline CDR1 is SGHRS and CDR2 YFSETQ. Trimming took 4 bases from V and 6 from J, leaving 16 bases between them. This chain's CDR3 is CASSPNMINAEAFF. Written as DNA, the CDR3 is TGCGCCAGCAGCCCAAACATGATTAACGCTGAAGCTTTCTTT.

In its sample, this clonotype was seen a few times. This chain links TRBV12-3 or TRBV12-4 with TRBJ2-3; maybe TRBD1 (6 bases). The CDR3 is 16 residues long. V was pared by 4 bases and J by 2 bases, with 16 bases between. CDR3 in amino acids: CASSSQQGYLTDTQYF. The CDR3 region has the DNA TGTGCCAGCAGTTCCCAACAGGGATACCTCACAGATACGCAGTATTTT.

This clonotype was seen at least ten times. This chain connects TRBV3-1 to TRBJ1-2, with TRBD1 matching over 8 bases. From germline, CDR1 is LGHDT and CDR2 YNNKEL (reference sequence). The CDR3 length is 15 residues. V lost 4 bases, J lost 4 bases, and 8 bases stayed unmatched. In DNA, the CDR3 is TGTGCCAGCAGCCCCCGGACAGGGTCGGGCTATGGCTACACCTTC. Translated: CASSPRTGSGYGYTF.

This clonotype was seen at least ten times. This chain uses TRBV29-1 with TRBJ2-1; tentative D call: TRBD2 (6 bases). This CDR3 contains 12 residues. Trimming shortened V by 4 bases and J by 3 bases, and 7 bases separated the two germline ends. CDR1 and CDR2 (germline): SQVTM, ANQGSEA. CDR3 nucleotide sequence: TGCAGCGTTGGACTAGGCTACAATGAGCAGTTCTTC. This sequence encodes CSVGLGYNEQFF.

CDR3 sequence: CSARFEREHNEQFF. The CDR3, as DNA: TGCAGTGCTAGATTCGAGCGGGAACACAATGAGCAGTTCTTC. The chain joins TRBV20-1 to TRBJ2-1; 7 positions match TRBD2. Per the germline V gene, CDR1 is DFQATT and CDR2 is SNEGSKA (reference sequence). The CDR3 is made up of 14 amino acids. Losses at the gene ends were 2 bases for V and 5 bases for J; bases not matched to a gene: 6.

At least ten counts were recorded for this clonotype. This chain uses TRBV12-3 or TRBV12-4 with TRBJ2-1, with TRBD2 identical over 10 bases. V lost 6 bases and J lost 4; bases outside the gene matches: 6. This CDR3 contains 15 residues. The CDR3 coding sequence is TGTGCCAGCAGCCCCAGCGGGGGGGAATACAATGAGCAGTTCTTC. Translated: CASSPSGGEYNEQFF.

This clonotype was observed a handful of times. V is TRBV29-1 and J is TRBJ1-2; D unclear. Trimming stripped 6 bases from V and 2 bases from J, with 16 bases between. There are 14 residues in the CDR3. In germline, CDR1 is SQVTM, CDR2 ANQGSEA. Here the CDR3 reads CSVVTEKDNYGYTF. As DNA, the CDR3 is TGCAGCGTCGTCACAGAAAAGGACAACTATGGCTACACCTTC.

This rearrangement joins TRBV5-5 to TRBJ2-1, with TRBD2 identical over 9 bases. Germline CDR1 SGHKS, CDR2 YYEKEE (reference sequence). V gave up 3 bases and J gave up 5 bases; unmatched junction bases: 6. This CDR3 contains 15 residues. The CDR3 nucleotides are TGTGCCAGCAGCTGGGTAGCGGGGGTAAACAATGAGCAGTTCTTC. Its protein product is CASSWVAGVNNEQFF.

The sample holds a few counts of this clonotype. The V gene is TRBV30, the J gene TRBJ1-1; 9 positions match TRBD1. This CDR3 contains 14 residues. V shed 5 bases, J shed 4 bases, and the junction held 8 bases outside the gene matches. CDR1 and CDR2 (germline): GTSNPN, SVGIG (reference sequence). CDR3 in amino acids: CAWRAMTGGTEAFF. CDR3 nucleotides: TGTGCCTGGCGCGCGATGACAGGGGGCACTGAAGCTTTCTTT.

This clonotype was found many times. The chain has TRBV9 and TRBJ2-1; 7 bases match TRBD1. Germline V CDR1 and CDR2: SGDLS, YYNGEE. The CDR3 extends over 14 amino acids. The V gene end was trimmed by 0 bases and the J gene end by 7 bases; junction bases not matched to a gene: 4. The CDR3 nucleotides read TGTGCCAGCAGCGTAGGTGTGACAGGGAATGAGCAGTTCTTC. It encodes CASSVGVTGNEQFF.

This clonotype was picked up a small number of times. The germline gene is not matched at one end of the junction; a read error may be the cause. J is TRBJ2-1 and V is TRBV6-1; D is possibly TRBD1 (5 bases). In germline, CDR1 is MNHNS, CDR2 SASEGT. The CDR3 totals 13 residues. The DNA of the CDR3 is TGTGCCAGCACTGAACAGGTGTACAATGAGCAGTTCTTC. Its protein product is CASTEQVYNEQFF.

The genes are TRBV7-3 and TRBJ2-1, with D tentatively TRBD1 (6 bases). The germline V gene has CDR1 SGHTA and CDR2 FQGTGA. The CDR3 is made up of 16 amino acids. V was clipped by 2 bases and J by 2 bases, with 13 bases between them. The CDR3, as DNA: TGTGCCAGCAGCTTACAAGGGGGATTGGCCTACAATGAGCAGTTCTTC. This translates into CASSLQGGLAYNEQFF.